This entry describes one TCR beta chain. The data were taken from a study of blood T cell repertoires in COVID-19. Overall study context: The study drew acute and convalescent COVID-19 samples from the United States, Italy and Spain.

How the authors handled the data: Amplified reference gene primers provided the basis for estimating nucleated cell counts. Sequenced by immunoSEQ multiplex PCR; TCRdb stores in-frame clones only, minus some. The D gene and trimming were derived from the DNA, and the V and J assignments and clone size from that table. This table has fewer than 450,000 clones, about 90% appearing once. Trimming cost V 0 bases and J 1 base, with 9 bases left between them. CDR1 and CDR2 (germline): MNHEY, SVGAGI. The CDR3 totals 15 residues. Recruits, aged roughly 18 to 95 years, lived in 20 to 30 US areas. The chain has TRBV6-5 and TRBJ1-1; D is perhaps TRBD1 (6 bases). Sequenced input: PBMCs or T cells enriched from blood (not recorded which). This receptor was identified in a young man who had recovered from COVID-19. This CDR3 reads CASSYSTGTNTEAFF. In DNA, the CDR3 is TGTGCCAGCAGTTACTCGACAGGAACGAACACTGAAGCTTTCTTT.